This is a list of T cell receptor beta chains from one sample in a study of T-cell reconstitution after alpha-beta-depleted transplantation in children. TCRdb independently ran MiXCR on the PCR reads; one entry per CDR3 protein. The table records roughly 790,000 distinct CDR3 sequences, around 15% of them present only once. Sequencing used PBMCs, mostly from graft donor cells, obtained 360 days after TCRalphabeta/CD19-depleted stem cell transplant. The receptors derive from a male patient between 10 and 17 years old who had a stem cell transplant for acute lymphoblastic leukemia, so the T cells may come from the graft donor. CDR3s include the opening cysteine and the closing phenylalanine or tryptophan. The D gene is left open where the match is weak. Size is stated for part of the rows, as once, few or many counts, or as a class when the clone is expanded.

j_call v_call clone_size d_call cdr3_nt cdr3_aa
TRBJ2-1 TRBV29-1 many . TGCAGCGTTCTAGGTGGGGATGAGCAGTTCTTC CSVLGGDEQFF
TRBJ2-1 TRBV10-3 many TRBD2 TGTGCCATCAGTGAGTTGGGACTAGCGGGAGGCCATGAGCAGTTCTTC CAISELGLAGGHEQFF
TRBJ2-7 TRBV7-9 few . TGTGCCAGCAGCCTACACGGGGGAGGCGAGCAGTACTTC CASSLHGGGEQYF
TRBJ1-5 TRBV20-1 few . TGCAGTGCTAGTCCCGGGACAAGGAATCAGCCCCAGCATTTT CSASPGTRNQPQHF
TRBJ1-1 TRBV7-9 . . TGTGCCAGCAGCCACTCCGGACAGCATGGGATGAACACTGAAGCTTTCTTT CASSHSGQHGMNTEAFF
TRBJ2-7 TRBV4-1 . TRBD2 TGCGCCAGCAGCCACCTCTTGGGGACTAGCGGGTTCTACGAGCAGTACTTC CASSHLLGTSGFYEQYF
TRBJ1-2 TRBV4-2 few . TGTGCCAGCAGCCAAGTTGCGGGGGGCGGCTACACCTTC CASSQVAGGGYTF
TRBJ2-1 TRBV9 . . TGTGCCAGCAGCGTCCAAGCAATCTCCTACAATGAGCAGTTCTTC CASSVQAISYNEQFF
TRBJ1-5 TRBV4-1 few . TGCGCCAGCAGCCCGCCCGCGCAGCCCCAGCATTTT CASSPPAQPQHF
TRBJ2-7 TRBV7-2 . . TGTGCCAGCAGTCTAGGGGTAGGCGATCGGTTGGCCTACGAGCAGTACTTC CASSLGVGDRLAYEQYF
TRBJ1-1 TRBV5-1 few TRBD1 TGCGCCAGCAGCGCAAACAGGGGGCTGGGCACTGAAGCTTTCTTT CASSANRGLGTEAFF
TRBJ2-7 TRBV5-6 many . TGTGCCAGCAGCTTGGGAGTGCAGCCCTCCTACGAGCAGTACTTC CASSLGVQPSYEQYF
TRBJ2-1 TRBV5-1 many TRBD2 TGCGCCAGCACCATTCGGGGACTAGCGGGTTTGAGCTCCTACAATGAGCAGTTCTTC CASTIRGLAGLSSYNEQFF
TRBJ2-1 TRBV20-1 few . TGCAGTGCCAGGGGGGCGGGGGTATCCTACAATGAGCAGTTCTTC CSARGAGVSYNEQFF
TRBJ2-1 TRBV12-3/TRBV12-4 many . TGTGCCAGCAGTTTACCGGACAGTTACAATGAGCAGTTCTTC CASSLPDSYNEQFF
TRBJ2-5 TRBV7-7 many TRBD2 TGTGCCAGCAGCTTAGGGGAGGGAGGGGTCACCGACCAAGAAGAGACCCAGTACTTC CASSLGEGGVTDQEETQYF
TRBJ2-3 TRBV19 . TRBD2 TGTGCCAGTAGTAAAAGGCTAGCGGGAACCGATACGCAGTATTTT CASSKRLAGTDTQYF
TRBJ1-1 TRBV9 few . TGTGCCAGCAGCGTAGCCCCCCAGATATCGAACACTGAAGCTTTCTTT CASSVAPQISNTEAFF
TRBJ2-3 TRBV7-2 . . TGTGCCAGCAGCTTAGGTCCGGGAATCACAGATACGCAGTATTTT CASSLGPGITDTQYF
TRBJ1-2 TRBV27 . TRBD1 TGTGCCAGCAGTTTTATAGGGGGCAATGGCTACACCTTC CASSFIGGNGYTF
TRBJ2-5 TRBV15 . TRBD2 TGTGCCACCAGCAGAGGAAGCGGGAGAGGGGAGACCCAGTACTTC CATSRGSGRGETQYF
TRBJ2-3 TRBV9 few . TGTGCCAGCAGCGTAGGGACTATACCTAGCACAGATACGCAGTATTTT CASSVGTIPSTDTQYF
TRBJ2-5 TRBV24-1 few TRBD2 TGTGCCACCAGTGAGGGCGGGAGGGCCGAAGAGACCCAGTACTTC CATSEGGRAEETQYF
TRBJ2-2 TRBV9 many TRBD1 TGTGCCAGCAGCGTAGCTCGTTGGACAGGGGCCGAAAAGAACACCGGGGAGCTGTTTTTT CASSVARWTGAEKNTGELFF
TRBJ2-7 TRBV12-3/TRBV12-4 few TRBD2 TGTGCCAGCAGTTGGGGGGGATATTGGGGCGAGCAGTACTTC CASSWGGYWGEQYF
TRBJ1-4 TRBV11-1 . . TGTGCCAGCAGGCCTACCGGATGGATGATTGCAACTAATGAAAAACTGTTTTTT CASRPTGWMIATNEKLFF
TRBJ1-1 TRBV7-6 few . TGTGCCAGCAGCACCCTTCGGGGCCACGACACTGAAGCTTTCTTT CASSTLRGHDTEAFF
TRBJ1-1 TRBV7-6 few . TGTGCCAGCAGCTTACTCCGGAAGAACACTGAAGCTTTCTTT CASSLLRKNTEAFF
TRBJ2-7 TRBV12-3/TRBV12-4 . TRBD2 TGTGCCAGCAGTTTTGATAGCGGGAGGGCCCCGTACGAGCAGTACTTC CASSFDSGRAPYEQYF
TRBJ2-1 TRBV12-3/TRBV12-4 many TRBD2 TGTGCCAGCAGTAAGACTAGCGGGAGTGGCGAGCAGTTCTTC CASSKTSGSGEQFF
TRBJ2-1 TRBV27 . . TGTGCCAGCACCCAAGGGGAGGCCGGGTACAATGAGCAGTTCTTC CASTQGEAGYNEQFF
TRBJ2-6 TRBV12-3/TRBV12-4 many . TGTGCCAGCAGAGCCTCTGGGGCCAACGTCCTGACTTTC CASRASGANVLTF
TRBJ2-7 TRBV15 . . TGTGCCACCAGCAGAAACTATCAAAGTGGGTTCTACGAGCAGTACTTC CATSRNYQSGFYEQYF
TRBJ2-5 TRBV5-1 few TRBD2 TGCGCCAGCAGCCAACACCCCCCCTTAGCGGGAGGGCCTTTGATAGAGACCCAGTACTTC CASSQHPPLAGGPLIETQYF
TRBJ2-7 TRBV27 . . TGTGCCAGCAGTTTAAGGGGGGAGGAGAGAGTCTACGAGCAGTACTTC CASSLRGEERVYEQYF
TRBJ2-6 TRBV5-1 few . TGCGCCAGCAGCTTTTTGCCCCTACAGGGATCGGTGTCTGGGGCCAACGTCCTGACTTTC CASSFLPLQGSVSGANVLTF
TRBJ2-1 TRBV29-1 few TRBD2 TGCAGCGTACTAGCGGGAGGGCCCCCCTACAATGAGCAGTTCTTC CSVLAGGPPYNEQFF
TRBJ2-1 TRBV5-1 . . TGCGCCAGCACCTTGAGGGCGGGTGGCTCCTACAATGAGCAGTTCTTC CASTLRAGGSYNEQFF
TRBJ2-3 TRBV12-5 . TRBD2 TGTGCTAGTGCCGGGACTAGCGGGAGCGTAAATACGCAGTATTTT CASAGTSGSVNTQYF
TRBJ2-7 TRBV20-1 . . TGCAGTGCCCGCTTTCTCGGGGGAGCCTACGAGCAGTACTTC CSARFLGGAYEQYF
TRBJ2-1 TRBV6-1 few . TGTGCCACCCTAGACCCCGGGTTCTACAATGAGCAGTTCTTC CATLDPGFYNEQFF
TRBJ2-3 TRBV7-9 . . TGTGCCAGCAGCTGGGACGGACTCCCCACAGATACGCAGTATTTT CASSWDGLPTDTQYF
TRBJ2-1 TRBV20-1 . . TGCAGTGCTAGACCTTGGCAGGGTCTTTACAATGAGCAGTTCTTC CSARPWQGLYNEQFF
TRBJ2-1 TRBV20-1 few . TGCAGTGCTAGAGGACCGGGAACATACAATGAGCAGTTCTTC CSARGPGTYNEQFF
TRBJ2-5 TRBV6-1 many TRBD2 TGTGCCAGCAGTGAAGGAGTGACTAGCGTAGTCGGAGAGACCCAGTACTTC CASSEGVTSVVGETQYF
TRBJ1-4 TRBV5-1 few TRBD1 TGCGCCAGCAGCGCGGCGGGGACAGGGGGGGAAAAACTGTTTTTT CASSAAGTGGEKLFF
TRBJ1-2 TRBV5-1 . TRBD1 TGCGCCAGCAGCTCTCGGACAGGGGGCCCTAGGAGCTATGGCTACACCTTC CASSSRTGGPRSYGYTF
TRBJ1-1 TRBV7-9 . . TGTGCCAGCAGCTTAGATACGTGGGCAGTGAACACTGAAGCTTTCTTT CASSLDTWAVNTEAFF